These 15 T cell receptor beta chains came from one sample sequenced in a study of OX40 agonist ivuxolimab in advanced cancers. Sequencing used immunoSEQ multiplex PCR; TCRdb keeps in-frame clones, though not all of them. The sample includes 39,000 or so clones, about 86% of them seen just once. The source material was CD4+ or CD8+ T cells sorted from blood, sampled in a trial of the OX40 agonist ivuxolimab. These receptors came from an adult with an advanced solid tumor such as melanoma, head and neck, liver or kidney cancer.

The chain joins TRBV28 to TRBJ2-7; 7 bases agree with TRBD1. Germline trimming cut 4 bases from V and 5 bases from J; bases unmatched to any gene: 8. The germline CDR1 and CDR2 sequences are MDHEN and SYDVKM. The CDR3 is 14 amino acids. For the CDR3, the DNA is TGTGCCAGCAGTTCACAGGGGCCCCTTAACGAGCAGTACTTC. Translating gives CASSSQGPLNEQYF.

The V gene is TRBV10-3, the J gene TRBJ1-2; 8 bases are a match to TRBD1. Germline CDR1 reads ENHRY; CDR2 reads SYGVKD. Trimming at V came to 2 bases and at J to 4 bases, leaving 6 bases not matched to a gene. The CDR3 is 15 residues long. CDR3: CAISERGQVSYGYTF. The DNA of the CDR3 is TGTGCCATCAGTGAGCGGGGACAGGTTAGCTATGGCTACACCTTC.

The chain couples TRBV5-1 to TRBJ2-6, with a tentative D call TRBD1 (7 bases). Trimming shortened V by 4 bases and J by 0 bases, and 17 bases separated the two germline ends. The CDR3 has 18 residues. CDR1 is SGHRS, CDR2 YFSETQ, per germline. The chain's CDR3 is CASSLRAGGNSGANVLTF. The CDR3, as DNA: TGCGCCAGCAGCCTGAGAGCAGGGGGGAACTCTGGGGCCAACGTCCTGACTTTC.

This clone came up a few times. V and J are TRBV16 and TRBJ1-2, with D perhaps matching TRBD1 (5 bases). Per the germline V gene, CDR1 is KGHSY and CDR2 is FQNENV. This CDR3 contains 13 residues. V lost 3 bases to trimming and J lost 7 bases, with 12 bases between them. CDR3 sequence reads: CASSQGTLSGYTF. The DNA for the CDR3 is TGTGCCAGCAGCCAGGGGACCCTCTCTGGCTACACCTTC.

The rearrangement uses TRBV7-9 and TRBJ1-1; the D is unclear. Germline-derived CDR1 and CDR2 are SEHNR and FQNEAQ (reference sequence). Trimming pared 5 bases from V and 1 base from J, leaving 8 bases between. The CDR3 length is 13 residues. As DNA, the CDR3 is TGTGCCAGCAGCCAAGACGGGAACACTGAAGCTTTCTTT. Its protein product is CASSQDGNTEAFF.

This clone was seen a handful of times. The chain couples TRBV18 to TRBJ1-5, with D perhaps TRBD1 (6 bases). With 3 bases removed from V and 4 bases from J, the gap between germline ends came to 10 bases. The CDR3 totals 14 residues. Germline CDR1 and CDR2: KGHSH and LQKENI. The CDR3 spells CASSPSQGNQPQHF. CDR3 sequence (DNA): TGTGCCAGCTCACCGTCACAGGGTAATCAGCCCCAGCATTTT.

The chain carries TRBV11-2 and TRBJ1-1; D gene ambiguous. The CDR3 consists of 13 residues. CDR1 and CDR2 from the germline V gene are SGHAT and FQNNGV. Deletions cut 6 bases from V and 0 bases from J, with 8 bases between. The DNA for the CDR3 is TGTGCCAGCAGGTTACGTATGAACACTGAAGCTTTCTTT. Residues: CASRLRMNTEAFF. Complete variable domain (other parts from reference TRBV11-2 and TRBJ1-1): EAGVAQSPRYKIIEKRQSVAFWCNPISGHATLYWYQQILGQGPKLLIQFQNNGVVDDSQLPKDRFSAERLKGVDSTLKIQPAKLEDSAVYLCASRLRMNTEAFFGQGTRLTVV.

This clone came up once. This chain links TRBV5-1 with TRBJ2-5; TRBD1 aligns across 9 bases. Unmatched junction bases numbered 5, after V lost 3 bases and J lost 2 bases. CDR3 length equals 15 residues. CDR1 is SGHRS and CDR2 is YFSETQ in the germline V gene. CDR3 nucleotides: TGCGCCAGCAGCTCAGGACAGGGGCCACAAGAGACCCAGTACTTC. It yields the protein CASSSGQGPQETQYF.

The J gene is TRBJ2-2, the V gene TRBV7-3; perhaps TRBD2 as D (6 bases). V gave up 2 bases and J gave up 3 bases, with 7 bases separating them. This CDR3 spans 14 amino acids. CDR1 is SGHTA, CDR2 FQGTGA, per germline. CDR3 protein: CASSLGGDTGELFF. CDR3 in DNA: TGTGCCAGCAGCTTAGGAGGGGACACCGGGGAGCTGTTTTTT.

This clone was counted a single time. V is TRBV2 and J is TRBJ2-1; possibly TRBD2 for D (6 bases). From germline, CDR1 is SNHLY and CDR2 FYNNEI. The CDR3 has 12 amino acids. V lost 6 bases and J 7 bases, leaving 10 bases between the germline ends. CDR3 residues: CASRRGGNEQFF. CDR3 DNA: TGTGCCAGCAGGCGGGGCGGGAATGAGCAGTTCTTC.

The V call is TRBV29-1, the J call TRBJ2-7; D gene uncertain. V was shortened by 4 bases and J by 2 bases, with 12 bases between the two germline ends. CDR1 and CDR2 (germline): SQVTM, ANQGSEA. CDR3 length: 13 residues. In DNA form, the CDR3 reads TGCAGCGTTGTTGCGCAGGTAACCTACGAGCAGTACTTC. Translating it yields CSVVAQVTYEQYF.

A remark on this clone: The same CDR3 also results from other DNA sequences found in this sample. This chain links TRBV5-1 with TRBJ1-1; D gene ambiguous. CDR3 length: 14 amino acids. V lost 2 bases to trimming and J lost 0 bases, with 8 bases between them. The V gene's germline CDR1 is SGHRS and CDR2 YFSETQ. The CDR3 DNA is TGCGCCAGCAGCTTAGACGGCATGAACACTGAAGCTTTCTTT. Translation gives CASSLDGMNTEAFF. Variable domain in full (rest from reference TRBV5-1 and TRBJ1-1): KAGVTQTPRYLIKTRGQQVTLSCSPISGHRSVSWYQQTPGQGLQFLFEYFSETQRNKGNFPGRFSGRQFSNSRSEMNVSTLELGDSALYLCASSLDGMNTEAFFGQGTRLTVV.

The J gene is TRBJ2-7, the V gene TRBV10-2, with D possibly matching TRBD1 (6 bases). Between the trimmed V and J ends, which lost 6 bases and 1 base, there was a span of 13 bases. Germline V lookup: CDR1 WSHSY, CDR2 SAAADI. CDR3 size: 14 residues. The chain's CDR3 is CASSAGTHSYEQYF. The CDR3 nucleotides read TGCGCCAGCAGCGCCGGGACACATTCCTACGAGCAGTACTTC.

CDR3 in amino acids: CSVEDLPWDRRLGYTF. Here the CDR3 DNA reads TGCAGCGTTGAAGATTTACCTTGGGACCGCCGCCTGGGCTACACCTTC. The gene calls are TRBV29-1 and TRBJ1-2; maybe TRBD1 (5 bases). Per the germline V gene, CDR1 is SQVTM and CDR2 is ANQGSEA. The CDR3 totals 16 residues. Trimming left V 0 bases short and J 8 bases short, with 22 bases between.

The gene calls are TRBV7-3 and TRBJ2-1; TRBD1 might be the D (5 bases). The V end was cut by 5 bases, the J end by 3 bases, with 8 bases between. The CDR3 totals 13 residues. CDR1 and CDR2 from the germline V gene are SGHTA and FQGTGA. DNA for the CDR3: TGTGCCAGCAGCCCAGGGATCTACAATGAGCAGTTCTTC. Encoded protein: CASSPGIYNEQFF.